This entry describes one TCR beta chain. The data originate from a study of control samples from healthy donors and cancer patients. There are 15 residues in the CDR3. Germline V gene sequence: CDR1 WNHNN, CDR2 SYGVQD (reference sequence). V was shortened by 2 bases and J by 1 base, with 9 bases between the two germline ends. Here immunoSEQ multiplex PCR was the method, and the copy in TCRdb shows in-frame clones only, minus some. The sample holds roughly 180,000 clones; more than 85% are singletons and the top ten take approximately 2%. The gene calls are TRBV10-1 and TRBJ2-1; D gene uncertain. The receptor was derived from a woman aged 40-49 years in good health. Sequencing input: blood. CDR3 sequence reads: CASSEPKESYNEQFF. The CDR3 region has the DNA TGCGCCAGCAGTGAGCCGAAGGAATCCTACAATGAGCAGTTCTTC.